One sample yielded the 26 T cell receptor beta chains listed below, sequenced in a study of blood T cells in healthy people across ages (dated by TCRdb to 2015 to 2017). To prepare the library, 5' RACE was applied. Sequencing used an Illumina HiSeq 2500. The second PCR ran for about 7 to 11 cycles and used a J-beta primer mix along with a sample-barcoded 5' primer. Through fastp at Q25 and MiXCR, TCRdb rebuilt clones from the public reads, retaining in-frame beta chains. Every entry covers one CDR3 protein and lists the most common genes and DNA from its rows. For this sample there are about 670,000 distinct CDR3 sequences; around 38% appear just once. The ten largest clones represent about 32% of the sample. Input material: blood. The receptors stem from a man older than 75 in good health.

This clonotype was counted only a few times. V gene TRBV4-2 combines with J gene TRBJ2-1; TRBD2 matches 7 bases. V shed 0 bases, J shed 9 bases, and the junction held 8 bases outside the gene matches. CDR3 length: 15 residues. The germline CDR1 and CDR2 sequences are LGHNA and YNFKEQ. CDR3 sequence (DNA): TGTGCCAGCAGCCAAGATCCGGCGGGAGCTAGTGAGCAGTTCTTC. This gives the protein CASSQDPAGASEQFF.

This clonotype has ten or more counts. This chain connects TRBV9 to TRBJ1-1; possible D gene TRBD1, 5 bases. This CDR3 is built from 15 residues. V dropped 4 bases and J dropped 0 bases, with 13 bases sitting between them. From germline, CDR1 is SGDLS and CDR2 YYNGEE. For the CDR3, the DNA is TGTGCCAGCAGCCTAAGGACATCAATGAACACTGAAGCTTTCTTT. Its protein is CASSLRTSMNTEAFF.

This clonotype was picked up one time. V usage is TRBV13 and J usage is TRBJ2-7, with 10 nucleotides matching TRBD2. Germline V gives CDR1 PRHDT, CDR2 FYEKMQ (reference sequence). The CDR3 runs 14 residues. Losses at the gene ends were 5 bases for V and 7 bases for J; bases not matched to a gene: 8. CDR3 sequence reads: CASSPSGGAIEQYF. CDR3 coding DNA: TGTGCCAGCAGCCCCAGCGGGGGGGCCATAGAGCAGTACTTC. The full variable domain, in which reference TRBV13 and TRBJ2-7 provide the parts outside the CDR3, is AAGVIQSPRHLIKEKRETATLKCYPIPRHDTVYWYQQGPGQDPQFLISFYEKMQSDKGSIPDRFSAQQFSDYHSELNMSSLELGDSALYFCASSPSGGAIEQYFGPGTRLTVT.

Comment on this clonotype: A much bigger clone sits one base away, suggesting this may be a read error. The chain joins TRBV25-1 to TRBJ2-5, with D perhaps being TRBD1 or TRBD2 (5 bases each). The V gene's germline CDR1 is MGHDK and CDR2 SYGVNS. Trimming took 3 bases from V and 4 from J, leaving 15 bases between them. The length of the CDR3 is 15 residues. CDR3 nucleotide sequence: TGTGCCAGCAGTGAGGGTGGCAGGGCGGGAGAGACCCAGTACTTC. Translated, it gives CASSEGGRAGETQYF.

In this sample, this clonotype turned up once. For the CDR3, the DNA is TGTGCCAGCAGCCCGCCGGGACAGACATATTCTAGCACAGATACGCAGTATTTT. This translates into CASSPPGQTYSSTDTQYF. This chain joins TRBV3-1 and TRBJ2-3; TRBD1 aligns across 7 bases. This CDR3 region has 18 residues. V was clipped by 4 bases and J by 0 bases; unmatched bases: 13. The germline CDR1 and CDR2 sequences are LGHDT and YNNKEL (reference sequence).

The V call is TRBV28, the J call TRBJ1-1; TRBD1 aligns across 7 bases. This CDR3 has 12 amino acids. The V and J ends lost 7 bases and 7 bases, in that order; junction bases with no gene match: 6. Per the germline V gene, CDR1 is MDHEN and CDR2 is SYDVKM. CDR3 bases: TGTGCCAGCATTAAATGGACAGGTGAAGCTTTCTTT. Residues: CASIKWTGEAFF.

The V gene is TRBV2, the J gene TRBJ2-7, with D tentatively TRBD1 or TRBD2 (5 bases each). The CDR3 consists of 14 residues. Germline CDR1 SNHLY, CDR2 FYNNEI. With 6 bases removed from V and 9 bases from J, the gap between germline ends came to 21 bases. The CDR3 region is CASSRGRDSGGQYF. The CDR3 DNA is TGTGCCAGCAGCCGGGGCAGGGATTCGGGCGGGCAGTACTTC.

This clonotype was observed at least ten times. V usage is TRBV29-1 and J usage is TRBJ2-7, with a weak D call TRBD2 (5 bases). In germline, CDR1 is SQVTM, CDR2 ANQGSEA. The CDR3 totals 12 residues. The germline V and J ends were trimmed by 7 bases and 6 bases, with 16 bases remaining between them. As DNA, the CDR3 is TGCAGCGGGGATGGTTCAGGAGGCGAGCAGTACTTC. Amino acids: CSGDGSGGEQYF.

V is TRBV28 and J is TRBJ2-1; D ambiguous. Trimming removed 8 bases from V and 9 bases from J, with 17 bases in between. Germline loops: CDR1 MDHEN, CDR2 SYDVKM. The CDR3 covers 13 residues. CDR3 loop: CASLRLQSGEQFF. CDR3 sequence (DNA): TGTGCCAGCTTGCGGCTGCAGTCGGGTGAGCAGTTCTTC.

This clonotype appeared a few times. The V and J genes are TRBV20-1 and TRBJ2-5; TRBD1 aligns across 8 bases. The length of the CDR3 is 13 residues. Unmatched junction bases numbered 7, after V lost 5 bases and J lost 5 bases. Per the germline V gene, CDR1 is DFQATT and CDR2 is SNEGSKA (reference sequence). Written as DNA, the CDR3 is TGCAGTGCTTCTCAGGGGGCGCGGGAGACCCAGTACTTC. This sequence encodes CSASQGARETQYF.

The CDR3 region has the DNA TGTGCCGGCACAGGACAGCTCTACGAGCAGTACTTC. It yields the protein CAGTGQLYEQYF. V usage is TRBV25-1 and J usage is TRBJ2-7; D might be TRBD1 (6 bases). The CDR3 length is 12 residues. CDR1 and CDR2 (germline): MGHDK, SYGVNS. The V end lost 11 bases, the J end lost 3 bases, and 14 bases lay between the germline ends.

This rearrangement joins TRBV20-1 to TRBJ2-3; 13 positions agree with TRBD2. Trimming took 6 bases from V and 6 from J; bases not matched to a gene: 3. Germline V gives CDR1 DFQATT, CDR2 SNEGSKA (reference sequence). The CDR3 has 13 residues. The CDR3 DNA reads as TGCAGTGCGGGGACTAGCGGGATGGATACGCAGTATTTT. Residues: CSAGTSGMDTQYF.

On this clonotype: Given a much more abundant clone one base away, this may be a read error. The chain links TRBV4-2 to TRBJ2-3, with TRBD2 identical over 9 bases. The V gene's germline CDR1 is LGHNA and CDR2 YNFKEQ. CDR3 size: 18 residues. In nucleotides, the CDR3 is TGTGCCGGCAGCCAAGAAGTGGAAGCGGGAGGAGGGGCAGATACGCAGTATTTT. It specifies CAGSQEVEAGGGADTQYF.

This clonotype has more than one count but fewer than ten. This chain connects TRBV7-2 to TRBJ2-1; 11 bases fit TRBD2. V trimming: 4 bases; J trimming: 6 bases; junction bases outside the gene matches: 8. The CDR3 consists of 16 residues. Germline V gene sequence: CDR1 SGHTA, CDR2 FQGNSA. The CDR3 reads CASSSPGLAGGNEQFF. The CDR3 coding sequence is TGTGCCAGCAGCTCCCCGGGGCTAGCGGGAGGCAATGAGCAGTTCTTC. Filled out from reference TRBV7-2 and TRBJ2-1, the complete variable domain reads GAGVSQSPSNKVTEKGKDVELRCDPISGHTALYWYRQSLGQGLEFLIYFQGNSAPDKSGLPSDRFSAERTGGSVSTLTIQRTQQEDSAVYLCASSSPGLAGGNEQFFGPGTRLTVL.

The table lists this clonotype with many counts. The V gene is TRBV6-5, the J gene TRBJ2-5; D tentatively fits TRBD1 or TRBD2 (5 bases each). CDR1 MNHEY and CDR2 SVGAGI come from the germline V gene. The CDR3 loop spans 11 amino acids. CDR3 loop: CGTGREETQYF. The CDR3 DNA is TGTGGGACGGGGCGTGAGGAGACCCAGTACTTC.

The J gene is TRBJ1-2, the V gene TRBV27, with 7 bases identical to TRBD1. CDR3 size: 13 residues. V shed 5 bases and J 6 bases; nucleotides not matched to a gene: 6. Germline CDR1 and CDR2: MNHEY and SMNVEV (reference sequence). CDR3 protein: CASSPQGYHGYTF. The DNA for the CDR3 is TGTGCCAGCAGTCCACAGGGGTACCATGGCTACACCTTC.

This clonotype was observed a handful of times. The J gene is TRBJ2-4, the V gene TRBV20-1, with 7 bases lining up with TRBD1. The J call may be incorrect, as the DNA end agrees better with TRBJ2-7. The CDR3 covers 16 residues. Looked up from germline, CDR1 is DFQATT and CDR2 is SNEGSKA (reference sequence). The CDR3 DNA reads TGCAGTGCTAGACCACCCACCTACGGACAGGTCTACGAGCAGTACTTC. Protein: CSARPPTYGQVYEQYF.

The CDR3 sequence: CASGFVGGVGVNEQFF. As DNA, the CDR3 is TGTGCTAGTGGTTTTGTGGGAGGCGTGGGGGTGAATGAGCAGTTCTTC. This chain links TRBV12-5 with TRBJ2-1; tentatively, D is TRBD2 (6 bases). The CDR3 has 16 residues. Trimming removed 3 bases from V and 7 bases from J, with 19 bases in between. The germline gives CDR1 LGHNT, CDR2 FRNRAP.

This rearrangement joins TRBV28 to TRBJ2-1, with D perhaps given as TRBD1 or TRBD2 (5 bases each). This CDR3 comprises 16 residues. Per the germline V gene, CDR1 is MDHEN and CDR2 is SYDVKM. Trimming pared 5 bases from V and 0 bases from J, leaving 14 bases between. Written as DNA, the CDR3 is TGTGCCAGCAGTCCCTGGGGCGGAGGCTCCTACAATGAGCAGTTCTTC. Residues: CASSPWGGGSYNEQFF.

The chain uses TRBV20-1 and TRBJ2-7; a possible D gene is TRBD1 (5 bases). The CDR3 length is 16 residues. The germline CDR1 and CDR2 sequences are DFQATT and SNEGSKA (reference sequence). Trimming stripped 6 bases from V and 2 bases from J, with 23 bases between. CDR3 sequence: CSAENRQIGLAYEQYF. For the CDR3, the DNA is TGCAGTGCAGAAAACCGACAGATCGGGTTAGCCTACGAGCAGTACTTC.

The chain uses TRBV12-3 or TRBV12-4 and TRBJ2-7; TRBD2 matches 7 bases. V trimming: 2 bases; J trimming: 5 bases; junction bases outside the gene matches: 12. The CDR3 spans 16 residues. DNA for the CDR3: TGTGCCAGCAGTTTATTTCTGGGCGGGAGTATCAACGAGCAGTACTTC. Its translation: CASSLFLGGSINEQYF.

This clonotype has ten or more counts. The V call is TRBV7-2, the J call TRBJ1-2; perhaps TRBD1 as D (5 bases). Trimming shortened V by 0 bases and J by 6 bases, and 11 bases separated the two germline ends. The V gene's germline CDR1 is SGHTA and CDR2 FQGNSA. The CDR3 totals 14 residues. The chain's CDR3 is CASSLAAAGNGYTF. The CDR3, as DNA: TGTGCCAGCAGCTTAGCGGCTGCAGGGAATGGCTACACCTTC.

In this sample, this clonotype turned up a few times. The chain has TRBV6-2 or TRBV6-3 and TRBJ2-1, with 7 bases lining up with TRBD1. V was pared by 6 bases and J by 7 bases, with 9 bases of the junction left unmatched. The CDR3 is made up of 14 amino acids. Germline CDR1 reads MNHEY; CDR2 reads SVGEGT. The CDR3 spells CASSIRQGWNEQFF. CDR3 coding DNA: TGTGCCAGCAGCATTCGACAGGGTTGGAATGAGCAGTTCTTC.

This clonotype occurred once. The rearrangement uses TRBV12-3 or TRBV12-4 and TRBJ2-3, with 7 bases lining up with TRBD2. CDR3 size: 15 residues. The junction had 9 bases not matched to a gene; V was cut back by 6 bases and J by 3 bases. The CDR3 protein is CASRRQRGRTDTQYF. The CDR3 DNA is TGTGCCAGCAGACGCCAGCGGGGCCGGACAGATACGCAGTATTTT.

This clonotype occurred a few times. Here the CDR3 DNA reads TGTGCCAGCAGCGCTACTAGCGGGGGAAACACCGGGGAGCTGTTTTTT. Protein product: CASSATSGGNTGELFF. This chain uses TRBV7-2 with TRBJ2-2; 11 nucleotides line up with TRBD2. Germline lookup yields CDR1 SGHTA and CDR2 FQGNSA. V lost 5 bases to trimming and J lost 2 bases; unmatched junction nucleotides: 4. The CDR3 contains 16 residues.

The CDR3 nucleotides read TGTGCCAGCTCAGCCTTACAGGGAGCCTCGAACACTGAAGCTTTCTTT. Translating it yields CASSALQGASNTEAFF. The gene calls are TRBV18 and TRBJ1-1; D is perhaps TRBD1 (6 bases). CDR3 length: 16 residues. Germline CDR1 KGHSH, CDR2 LQKENI. V lost 5 bases to trimming and J lost 1 base, with 17 bases between them.